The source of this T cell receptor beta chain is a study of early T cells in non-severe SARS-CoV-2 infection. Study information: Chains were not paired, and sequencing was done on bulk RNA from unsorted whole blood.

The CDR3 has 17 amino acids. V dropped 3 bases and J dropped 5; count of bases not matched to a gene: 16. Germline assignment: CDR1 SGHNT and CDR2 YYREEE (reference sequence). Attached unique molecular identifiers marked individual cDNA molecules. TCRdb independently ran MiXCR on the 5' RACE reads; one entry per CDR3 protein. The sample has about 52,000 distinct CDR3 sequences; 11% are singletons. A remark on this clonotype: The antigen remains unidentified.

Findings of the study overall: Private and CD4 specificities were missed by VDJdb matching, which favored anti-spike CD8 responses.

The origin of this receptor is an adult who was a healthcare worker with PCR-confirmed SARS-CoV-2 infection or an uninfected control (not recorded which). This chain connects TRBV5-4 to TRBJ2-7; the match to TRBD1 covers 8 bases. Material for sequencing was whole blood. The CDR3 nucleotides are TGTGCCAGCAGCTCACTTGGAGTGGGGACAGGTGATCACGAGCAGTACTTC. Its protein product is CASSSLGVGTGDHEQYF.